This T cell receptor (beta chain) was profiled in a study of blood T cells in healthy people across ages. The length of the CDR3 is 12 residues. V shed 8 bases and J shed 4 bases, with 12 bases lying between them. Germline CDR1 is SQVTM and CDR2 is ANQGSEA. Sample-barcoded 5' priming and a J-beta primer mix drove a second PCR of 7 to 11 cycles. A single record per CDR3 protein comes from TCRdb applying MiXCR to the 5' RACE reads. The sample holds roughly 1,800,000 distinct CDR3 sequences; around 48% are singletons and the top ten take roughly 2%. Sequenced input: blood. This clonotype originated in a woman aged 35 to 49 in good health. J is TRBJ2-4 and V is TRBV29-1; perhaps TRBD1 as D (7 bases). The CDR3 reads CSISGGKNIQYF. The CDR3 DNA follows: TGCAGCATATCAGGGGGGAAAAACATTCAGTACTTC.